The 20 T cell receptor beta chains reported below all come from one sample, sequenced in a study of blood T cell repertoires in COVID-19. Repertoires were generated with immunoSEQ multiplex PCR, while TCRdb's copy carries only in-frame clones and drops some. This table has 190,000 or so clones, 70% to 90% appearing once. Material for sequencing was peripheral blood. Source of these receptors: an elderly woman with acute or convalescent COVID-19.

This clone showed up just once. CDR3 sequence (DNA): TGCGCCAGCAGCCCGGGAACGACAGGTGGCTATGGCTACACCTTC. It is translated as CASSPGTTGGYGYTF. This rearrangement joins TRBV4-1 to TRBJ1-2, with D possibly TRBD1 on 6 matching bases. In germline, CDR1 is MGHRA, CDR2 YSYEKL. Trimming shortened V by 4 bases and J by 4 bases, and 16 bases separated the two germline ends. The CDR3 covers 15 residues.

V and J are TRBV11-2 and TRBJ1-1; D call uncertain. This CDR3 has 15 residues. V was shortened by 5 bases and J by 3 bases, with 16 bases between the two germline ends. CDR1 and CDR2 from the germline V gene are SGHAT and FQNNGV. DNA of the CDR3: TGTGCCAGCAGCCCTCCCACGGGGTACGACACTGAAGCTTTCTTT. Protein product: CASSPPTGYDTEAFF.

A few counts support this clone. The chain links TRBV6-5 to TRBJ2-7; tentatively, D is TRBD1 (5 bases). CDR3 length: 16 residues. Germline CDR1 MNHEY, CDR2 SVGAGI. V lost 0 bases, J lost 2 bases, and 14 bases lay in between. As DNA, the CDR3 is TGTGCCAGCAGTTACTCGAGAACCAGGGTTCCCTACGAGCAGTACTTC. It is translated as CASSYSRTRVPYEQYF.

V and J are TRBV19 and TRBJ1-1; D uncertain. The length of the CDR3 is 15 residues. The germline V gene has CDR1 LNHDA and CDR2 SQIVND (reference sequence). Trimming took 5 bases from V and 0 from J, leaving 13 bases between them. CDR3 loop: CASSPKGVLNTEAFF. CDR3 nucleotide sequence: TGTGCCAGTAGTCCCAAGGGAGTATTGAACACTGAAGCTTTCTTT.

The rearrangement links TRBV19 to TRBJ1-5; D possibly corresponds to TRBD1 (5 bases). The CDR3 runs 15 residues. V dropped 4 bases and J dropped 6 bases, with 16 bases sitting between them. Germline CDR1 and CDR2: LNHDA and SQIVND (reference sequence). CDR3 nucleotides: TGTGCCAGTAGTAACCCGGGGGGGAGAGGTCAGCCCCAGCATTTT. Translated: CASSNPGGRGQPQHF.

As concerns this clone: This sample includes further DNA sequences coding for the same CDR3. CDR3 protein: CASSLGGNYGYTF. The CDR3 DNA follows: TGCGCCAGCAGCTTGGGCGGCAACTATGGCTACACCTTC. The V gene is TRBV5-1, the J gene TRBJ1-2; D is ambiguous. Germline-derived CDR1 and CDR2 are SGHRS and YFSETQ. The CDR3 length is 13 residues. V was trimmed by 0 bases and J by 2 bases, leaving 5 bases between them.

The chain recombines TRBV5-1 with TRBJ1-1, with D possibly TRBD1 on 5 matching bases. Per the germline V gene, CDR1 is SGHRS and CDR2 is YFSETQ. V lost 0 bases, J lost 4 bases, and 13 bases lay in between. The CDR3 contains 15 residues. The CDR3 DNA follows: TGCGCCAGCAGCTTGGCCGTTGGAGGGACCACTGAAGCTTTCTTT. Residues: CASSLAVGGTTEAFF.

The V call is TRBV5-1, the J call TRBJ1-2; D uncertain. The CDR3 has 16 amino acids. V was shortened by 0 bases and J by 4 bases, with 16 bases between the two germline ends. Germline loops: CDR1 SGHRS, CDR2 YFSETQ. The CDR3, as DNA: TGCGCCAGCAGCTTGGCCGGAATCCCTCGGGGCTATGGCTACACCTTC. This translates into CASSLAGIPRGYGYTF.

DNA for the CDR3: TGTGCCTGCCGGGACAGGGAACACCACGAGCAGTACTTC. Its translation: CACRDREHHEQYF. The chain has TRBV2 and TRBJ2-7, with 9 positions matching TRBD1. CDR3 length: 13 residues. Trimming took 11 bases from V and 5 from J; bases not matched to a gene: 10. From germline, CDR1 is SNHLY and CDR2 FYNNEI.

The rearrangement links TRBV16 to TRBJ1-2, with TRBD1 matching 8 bases. Germline V CDR1 and CDR2: KGHSY, FQNENV. J was trimmed by 2 bases and V by 2 bases; bases with no gene match: 1. This CDR3 is built from 14 residues. CDR3 nucleotides: TGTGCCAGCAGCCAACGGGACAGGAACTATGGCTACACCTTC. As protein: CASSQRDRNYGYTF.

The chain has TRBV30 and TRBJ2-2, with 7 bases lining up with TRBD1. J lost 5 bases, V lost 1 base, and 4 bases had no gene match. This CDR3 has 14 amino acids. Looked up from germline, CDR1 is GTSNPN and CDR2 is SVGIG (reference sequence). CDR3 nucleotide sequence: TGTGCCTGGAGTGCAGCCAGGGGGACCGGGGAGCTGTTTTTT. Protein: CAWSAARGTGELFF.

The V and J genes are TRBV24-1 and TRBJ2-2; a weak D match, TRBD1 (5 bases). Germline-derived CDR1 and CDR2 are KGHDR and SFDVKD. This CDR3 is 14 amino acids long. The V and J ends lost 2 bases and 6 bases respectively, with 9 bases between them. CDR3 loop: CATSDSGQAGELFF. The CDR3 DNA reads as TGTGCCACCAGTGATTCAGGGCAGGCCGGGGAGCTGTTTTTT.

The V and J genes are TRBV29-1 and TRBJ1-4; 8 positions agree with TRBD1. V lost 6 bases to trimming and J lost 7 bases; unmatched junction nucleotides: 7. The CDR3 loop spans 13 amino acids. CDR1 and CDR2 from the germline V gene are SQVTM and ANQGSEA. The CDR3 nucleotides are TGCAGCGTGGGACAGGCTCCAGGTGAAAAACTGTTTTTT. This gives the protein CSVGQAPGEKLFF.

The J gene is TRBJ2-4, the V gene TRBV5-1, with D perhaps matching TRBD1 (6 bases). Germline CDR1 SGHRS, CDR2 YFSETQ. The V end lost 2 bases, the J end lost 12 bases, and 21 bases lay between the germline ends. This CDR3 spans 15 amino acids. CDR3 in amino acids: CASSFLANPEGDQYF. The CDR3 region has the DNA TGCGCCAGCAGCTTCCTGGCTAACCCAGAGGGGGATCAGTACTTC.

The chain recombines TRBV5-4 with TRBJ2-3; D might be TRBD2 (6 bases). Germline lookup yields CDR1 SGHNT and CDR2 YYREEE (reference sequence). Trimming removed 3 bases from V and 0 bases from J, with 17 bases in between. This CDR3 has 17 residues. The CDR3 loop reads CASSSGGATTSTDTQYF. The CDR3 bases are TGTGCCAGCAGCTCCGGAGGGGCCACTACTAGCACAGATACGCAGTATTTT.

This clone was detected a few times. The genes are TRBV6-5 and TRBJ1-3; tentatively, D is TRBD1 (6 bases). Germline CDR1 and CDR2: MNHEY and SVGAGI. V was trimmed by 8 bases and J by 16 bases, leaving 18 bases between them. The CDR3 runs 11 residues. CDR3 residues: CASGAGHSVYF. In DNA form, the CDR3 reads TGTGCCAGCGGAGCGGGACACTCCGTCTATTTT.

V usage is TRBV15 and J usage is TRBJ2-5; 8 bases are a match to TRBD2. V shed 5 bases, J shed 5 bases, and the junction held 13 bases outside the gene matches. CDR1 LNHNV and CDR2 YYDKDF come from the germline V gene (reference sequence). This CDR3 is 16 amino acids long. As DNA, the CDR3 is TGTGCCACCAGCCCCGGGGGGGGTAGCGGATGGGAGACCCAGTACTTC. Its protein is CATSPGGGSGWETQYF.

J is TRBJ1-5 and V is TRBV3-1 (or the pseudogene TRBV3-2), with 8 bases aligning to TRBD1. The J segment lost 4 bases and the V segment lost 4 bases, leaving 6 bases of the junction unmatched. CDR1 is LGHDT, CDR2 YNNKEL, per germline (reference sequence). The CDR3 covers 15 residues. CDR3 amino acids: CASSLGTGGNQPQHF. The CDR3 DNA reads TGTGCCAGCAGCCTCGGAACAGGGGGGAATCAGCCCCAGCATTTT.

The chain links TRBV3-1 (or the pseudogene TRBV3-2) to TRBJ2-1; D perhaps matches TRBD1 (5 bases). From germline, CDR1 is LGHDT and CDR2 YNNKEL (reference sequence). The CDR3 has 15 amino acids. Trimming shortened V by 4 bases and J by 8 bases, and 18 bases separated the two germline ends. For the CDR3, the DNA is TGTGCCAGCAGCCCCCCAAGCCGGCAAGGGGATGAGCAGTTCTTC. Its translation is CASSPPSRQGDEQFF.

V usage is TRBV6-5 and J usage is TRBJ1-1; the match to TRBD1 covers 8 bases. There are 16 residues in the CDR3. V trimming: 0 bases; J trimming: 4 bases; junction bases outside the gene matches: 7. Germline CDR1 reads MNHEY; CDR2 reads SVGAGI. The CDR3 coding sequence is TGTGCCAGCAGTTACTCCCCGAGGACAGGGTCCACTGAAGCTTTCTTT. This gives the protein CASSYSPRTGSTEAFF.